What follows is one TCR beta chain and its context. Its antigen is still unknown. Sequence at one end of the junction differs from germline and may be a read error. The data belong to a study of cytomegalovirus exposure and HLA in healthy donors. The V gene's germline CDR1 is SEHNR and CDR2 FQNEAQ (reference sequence). CDR3 size: 16 residues. The primer mix had 60 Vbeta and 13 Jbeta primers. Measured with immunoSEQ multiplex PCR; TCRdb has only the in-frame clones, and not every one. Of some 130,000 clones in the sample, approximately 80% are singletons; the top ten hold 2.5% to 3.5%. Study conclusions and caveats: The study flagged around 160 TCR beta chains as cytomegalovirus-associated. A likely sequencing artifact accounted for one observed cluster of highly shared sequence variants. Later analysis placed DRB1 highest and HLA-C lowest in TCR association rates, which differed by HLA locus. In an earlier analysis, about 87% or about 30%: the productive usage of most TCR beta V segments.

Material for sequencing was PBMCs. The V gene is TRBV7-9, the J gene TRBJ1-2; 7 positions agree with TRBD1. The sequence was collected from a male donor in good health and CMV-seronegative. The CDR3 protein is CSSSRWDSVKDYGYTF. The CDR3 DNA sequence: TGTTCCAGCAGCCGATGGGACAGCGTTAAGGACTATGGCTACACCTTC.